One sample yielded the 27 T cell receptor beta chains listed below, sequenced in a study of T cell responses to AZD1222 COVID-19 vaccine. The repertoire was sequenced with immunoSEQ multiplex PCR; TCRdb's copy has only in-frame clones and lacks some. The table lists more than 150,000 clones, around 93% of them singletons. The source was peripheral blood, collected on day 0 of AZD1222 vaccination. The receptors come from an adult in good health.

The chain recombines TRBV5-6 with TRBJ1-6, with a tentative D call TRBD1 (5 bases). There are 17 residues in the CDR3. With 0 bases removed from V and 0 bases from J, the gap between germline ends came to 10 bases. From germline, CDR1 is SGHDT and CDR2 YYEEEE. The CDR3 region has the DNA TGTGCCAGCAGCTTGGGGCACAGGAGCTCCTATAATTCACCCCTCCACTTT. Its translation is CASSLGHRSSYNSPLHF. The full variable domain, rest sourced from reference TRBV5-6 and TRBJ1-6, is DAGVTQSPTHLIKTRGQQVTLRCSPKSGHDTVSWYQQALGQGPQFIFQYYEEEERQRGNFPDRFSGHQFPNYSSELNVNALLLGDSALYLCASSLGHRSSYNSPLHFGNGTRLTVT.

V usage is TRBV4-3 and J usage is TRBJ2-7, with 10 bases lining up with TRBD2. J lost 0 bases, V lost 3 bases, and 8 bases had no gene match. CDR1 is LGHNA and CDR2 is YSLEER in the germline V gene. The length of the CDR3 is 17 residues. The CDR3 loop reads CASSQGAGTSASYEQYF. The CDR3 region has the DNA TGCGCCAGCAGCCAGGGGGCGGGGACTAGCGCCTCCTACGAGCAGTACTTC.

Here the CDR3 reads CASSVGTGTLSGNTIYF. CDR3 nucleotides: TGTGCCAGCAGTGTCGGCACCGGGACACTCTCTGGAAACACCATATATTTT. V and J are TRBV2 and TRBJ1-3, with D possibly TRBD1 on 6 matching bases. Germline V gene sequence: CDR1 SNHLY, CDR2 FYNNEI. Trimming removed 4 bases at V and 0 bases at J, with 16 bases between. The CDR3 totals 17 residues.

This clone appeared once. J is TRBJ2-1 and V is TRBV2; 12 nucleotides agree with TRBD2. Unmatched junction bases numbered 5, after V lost 0 bases and J lost 5 bases. The CDR3 has 17 residues. Germline loops: CDR1 SNHLY, CDR2 FYNNEI. The CDR3 is CASSEATSGSGDNEQFF. Written as DNA, the CDR3 is TGTGCCAGCAGTGAAGCGACTAGCGGGAGCGGGGACAATGAGCAGTTCTTC.

This clone was seen only once. The chain recombines TRBV10-3 with TRBJ2-6; D gene ambiguous. The CDR3 extends over 16 amino acids. The V and J ends lost 5 bases and 4 bases respectively, with 15 bases between them. Germline V gene lookup returns CDR1 ENHRY and CDR2 SYGVKD. CDR3 region: CAISIGPTAGANVLTF. For the CDR3, the DNA is TGTGCCATCAGTATAGGTCCCACTGCGGGGGCCAACGTCCTGACTTTC.

The V gene is TRBV11-2, the J gene TRBJ1-1; 9 bases line up with TRBD1. This CDR3 comprises 16 residues. The germline gives CDR1 SGHAT, CDR2 FQNNGV. Trimming cost V 1 base and J 4 bases; bases outside gene matches: 7. CDR3 protein: CASSLAQTGGGTEAFF. The CDR3 DNA is TGTGCCAGCAGCTTAGCCCAAACAGGGGGCGGCACTGAAGCTTTCTTT.

V gene TRBV27 combines with J gene TRBJ2-1; a possible D gene is TRBD1 (5 bases). CDR3 length: 16 residues. V was pared by 5 bases and J by 0 bases, with 14 bases between. Germline V lookup: CDR1 MNHEY, CDR2 SMNVEV (reference sequence). The DNA for the CDR3 is TGTGCCAGCAGTGCAGGACACGGAAGCTCCTACAATGAGCAGTTCTTC. Translation: CASSAGHGSSYNEQFF.

The chain links TRBV28 to TRBJ2-2, with 9 bases aligning to TRBD2. Germline assignment: CDR1 MDHEN and CDR2 SYDVKM. V was clipped by 0 bases and J by 7 bases; unmatched bases: 9. The CDR3 length is 17 residues. CDR3 DNA: TGTGCCAGCAGTTTATGGGGCCTAGCGGGAAGGATCGGGGAGCTGTTTTTT. As protein: CASSLWGLAGRIGELFF.

This chain joins TRBV3-1 (or the pseudogene TRBV3-2) and TRBJ2-7, with D hard to call. Germline V gives CDR1 LGHDT, CDR2 YNNKEL (reference sequence). The CDR3 consists of 12 residues. Trimming left V 1 base short and J 3 bases short, with 4 bases between. CDR3 bases: TGTGCCAGCAGCCAAGCAGGCTACGAGCAGTACTTC. Amino acids: CASSQAGYEQYF.

This clone was counted between two and nine times. This sequence joins TRBV3-1 (or the pseudogene TRBV3-2) and TRBJ1-1; D is possibly TRBD1 (6 bases). V was shortened by 4 bases and J by 5 bases, with 14 bases between the two germline ends. This CDR3 has 14 amino acids. CDR1 is LGHDT and CDR2 is YNNKEL in the germline V gene (reference sequence). As DNA, the CDR3 is TGTGCCAGCAGCCGCGACGGAGGGGGGACTGAAGCTTTCTTT. This sequence encodes CASSRDGGGTEAFF.

With respect to this clone: The final CDR3 position lacks the conserved phenylalanine or tryptophan, pointing to a likely read error. No DNA is shown, since the ends of the CDR3 on it are uncertain; the CDR3 is the one TCRdb lists. The chain has TRBV27 and TRBJ2-4; the table's TRBD1 call for D was not verified on the DNA. The CDR3 spans 9 residues, counting both ends. Germline V gives CDR1 MNHEY, CDR2 SMNVEV (reference sequence). CDR3 protein: CASSRRTGL.

The genes are TRBV2 and TRBJ2-1; D may be TRBD1 or TRBD2 (5 bases each). The V gene lost 8 bases and the J gene lost 0 bases, with 11 bases spanning the gap. Germline values: CDR1 SNHLY, CDR2 FYNNEI. The CDR3 has 14 amino acids. This chain's CDR3 is CASSGAGSYNEQFF. The CDR3, as DNA: TGTGCCAGCTCCGGGGCAGGCTCCTACAATGAGCAGTTCTTC.

The chain joins TRBV2 to TRBJ1-1; no definite D call. V gave up 8 bases and J gave up 1 base, with 8 bases separating them. The CDR3 length is 12 residues. Germline V lookup: CDR1 SNHLY, CDR2 FYNNEI. CDR3 loop: CASGAPNTEAFF. The DNA of the CDR3 is TGTGCCAGCGGTGCTCCGAACACTGAAGCTTTCTTT.

This chain connects TRBV7-8 to TRBJ2-7, with TRBD1 matching 11 bases. Germline trimming cut 5 bases from V and 6 bases from J; bases unmatched to any gene: 6. This CDR3 has 14 amino acids. Looked up from germline, CDR1 is SGHVS and CDR2 is FQNEAQ. CDR3 in amino acids: CASSIRDRGSEQYF. Here the CDR3 DNA reads TGTGCCAGCAGCATCCGGGACAGGGGGTCCGAGCAGTACTTC.

On this clone itself: Additional DNA sequences in this sample encode the identical CDR3. The gene calls are TRBV7-2 and TRBJ1-4; no clear D gene. The germline V gene encodes CDR1 SGHTA and CDR2 FQGNSA. This CDR3 has 14 residues. Trimming stripped 1 base from V and 0 bases from J, with 3 bases between. CDR3 in amino acids: CASSLGATNEKLFF. The DNA for the CDR3 is TGTGCCAGCAGCTTAGGTGCAACTAATGAAAAACTGTTTTTT.

This sequence joins TRBV5-1 and TRBJ2-3; 8 nucleotides line up with TRBD2. This CDR3 has 16 amino acids. V dropped 3 bases and J dropped 0; count of bases not matched to a gene: 6. CDR1 is SGHRS, CDR2 YFSETQ, per germline. The CDR3 coding sequence is TGCGCCAGCAGCTACCAACTAGCGGCTAGCACAGATACGCAGTATTTT. Protein sequence: CASSYQLAASTDTQYF.

This sequence joins TRBV9 and TRBJ2-1, with 9 bases lining up with TRBD2. Unmatched junction bases numbered 5, after V lost 6 bases and J lost 1 base. Germline V CDR1 and CDR2: SGDLS, YYNGEE. The CDR3 is 15 amino acids. CDR3 sequence (DNA): TGTGCCAGCAACATAGCGGGAGATTCCTACAATGAGCAGTTCTTC. This translates into CASNIAGDSYNEQFF.

V is TRBV20-1 and J is TRBJ1-6, with D possibly matching TRBD1 (5 bases). This CDR3 has 15 amino acids. Trimming removed 3 bases at V and 5 bases at J, with 14 bases between. Germline-derived CDR1 and CDR2 are DFQATT and SNEGSKA (reference sequence). CDR3 amino acids: CSASPGTGHNSPLHF. CDR3 bases: TGCAGTGCTAGTCCAGGGACCGGTCATAATTCACCCCTCCACTTT.

The gene calls are TRBV3-1 (or the pseudogene TRBV3-2) and TRBJ1-4, with D unresolved. The V end lost 3 bases, the J end lost 6 bases, and 14 bases lay between the germline ends. The CDR3 is 15 residues long. CDR1 is LGHDT and CDR2 is YNNKEL in the germline V gene (reference sequence). The CDR3: CASSQEASRDEKLFF. Written as DNA, the CDR3 is TGTGCCAGCAGCCAGGAGGCCAGCCGTGATGAAAAACTGTTTTTT.

The chain has TRBV9 and TRBJ2-7; no reliable D call. Between the trimmed V and J ends, which lost 1 base and 0 bases, there was a span of 11 bases. The germline gives CDR1 SGDLS, CDR2 YYNGEE. The CDR3 has 15 residues. CDR3 sequence reads: CASSVLAGSSYEQYF. The CDR3 nucleotides read TGTGCCAGCAGCGTACTCGCTGGCAGCTCCTACGAGCAGTACTTC.

The chain is built from TRBV24-1 and TRBJ1-5; no clear D. In germline, CDR1 is KGHDR, CDR2 SFDVKD. Trimming removed 4 bases at V and 3 bases at J, with 9 bases between. The CDR3 spans 14 residues. This CDR3 is CATSDRRVNQPQHF. For the CDR3, the DNA is TGTGCCACCAGTGACAGGAGGGTCAATCAGCCCCAGCATTTT.

The V call is TRBV2, the J call TRBJ2-2, with D possibly TRBD2 on 5 matching bases. Trimming cost V 7 bases and J 6 bases, with 12 bases left between them. In germline, CDR1 is SNHLY, CDR2 FYNNEI. The CDR3 sequence is 13 residues long. In DNA form, the CDR3 reads TGTGCCAGCATTGGTCTAGCTGCCGGGGAGCTGTTTTTT. Encoded protein: CASIGLAAGELFF.

The V call is TRBV7-2, the J call TRBJ2-7, with D possibly being TRBD1 or TRBD2 (5 bases each). The CDR3 has 15 residues. With 2 bases removed from V and 3 bases from J, the gap between germline ends came to 14 bases. Germline assignment: CDR1 SGHTA and CDR2 FQGNSA. CDR3 protein: CASSLLGTEIYEQYF. CDR3 nucleotide sequence: TGTGCCAGCAGCTTACTCGGGACGGAAATCTACGAGCAGTACTTC.

This chain connects TRBV7-9 to TRBJ1-4; D is perhaps TRBD1 (6 bases). CDR3 length equals 15 residues. V was clipped by 3 bases and J by 5 bases, with 13 bases between them. Germline V gives CDR1 SEHNR, CDR2 FQNEAQ (reference sequence). Here the CDR3 reads CASSFPGAKNEKLFF. In DNA, the CDR3 is TGTGCCAGCAGCTTCCCAGGGGCGAAGAATGAAAAACTGTTTTTT. Full variable domain (remainder filled in from reference TRBV7-9 and TRBJ1-4): DTGVSQNPRHKITKRGQNVTFRCDPISEHNRLYWYRQTLGQGPEFLTYFQNEAQLEKSRLLSDRFSAERPKGSFSTLEIQRTEQGDSAMYLCASSFPGAKNEKLFFGSGTQLSVL.

This clone has ten or more counts. CDR3 nucleotide sequence: TGTGCCAGCAGTACGGGACTCAACACTGAAGCTTTCTTT. It yields the protein CASSTGLNTEAFF. V usage is TRBV12-3 or TRBV12-4 and J usage is TRBJ1-1; weak D call: TRBD1 (5 bases). Trimming removed 5 bases from V and 2 bases from J, with 9 bases in between. The CDR3 totals 13 residues.

The chain combines TRBV11-1 with TRBJ1-2; D call uncertain. With 5 bases removed from V and 3 bases from J, the gap between germline ends came to 16 bases. Germline values: CDR1 SGHAT, CDR2 FQDESV (reference sequence). The CDR3 sequence is 15 residues long. CDR3 region: CASSPTTYPYYGYTF. The CDR3 DNA reads TGTGCCAGCAGCCCGACAACGTACCCATACTATGGCTACACCTTC.

Here the CDR3 reads CASSLAGAFYPKHIQYF. Written as DNA, the CDR3 is TGTGCCAGCAGCTTGGCCGGGGCTTTCTATCCGAAACACATTCAGTACTTC. The genes are TRBV5-8 and TRBJ2-4; either TRBD1 or TRBD2 may supply D (5 bases each). There are 17 residues in the CDR3. Trimming pared 0 bases from V and 8 bases from J, leaving 21 bases between. Looked up from germline, CDR1 is SGHTS and CDR2 is YDEGEE. Drawing the rest from reference TRBV5-8 and TRBJ2-4, the complete variable domain is EAGVTQSPTHLIKTRGQQATLRCSPISGHTSVYWYQQALGLGLQFLLWYDEGEERNRGNFPPRFSGRQFPNYSSELNVNALELEDSALYLCASSLAGAFYPKHIQYFGAGTRLSVL.